The rows below give T cell receptor beta chains drawn from one sample of a study of identical twins. One entry per CDR3 protein, called by TCRdb with MiXCR from the 5' RACE reads. The repertoire consists of 500,000 to 550,000 distinct CDR3 sequences, with around 20% occurring once and the leading ten covering roughly 0.9%. These data were likewise used in another study, on T cells expressing NK-cell markers.

The sample comprised CD4+ T cells sorted from blood. All receptors derive from a woman younger than 35 in good health. Both conserved end residues are part of each CDR3. The order of the fields is V gene, D gene, J gene, CDR3 protein. D genes are given only for firm matches.

TRBV5-1	TRBD1	TRBJ1-1	CASSLGQGQHTEAFF
TRBV3-1	TRBD2	TRBJ2-3	CASSHLAGVATDTQYF
TRBV7-9	NA	TRBJ2-7	CASSLDSGSYEQYF
TRBV30	NA	TRBJ2-1	CAWSVLAEGVGEQFF
TRBV18	NA	TRBJ2-7	CASSPEREQYF
TRBV20-1	NA	TRBJ2-1	CSADFQGGSSYNEQFF
TRBV20-1	NA	TRBJ1-1	CSARESTGNTEAFF
TRBV6-5	TRBD1	TRBJ1-2	CASSFSGTGTYGYTF
TRBV7-2	TRBD2	TRBJ2-7	CASSSGLAGVQYEQYF
TRBV15	TRBD1	TRBJ2-2	CATSRDRAGGTGELFF
TRBV7-2	NA	TRBJ2-6	CASRRDSGANVLTF